This T cell receptor (beta chain) was sequenced during a study of PD-1 blockade in classical Hodgkin lymphoma. Every patient had relapsed following autologous stem cell transplantation, and cohorts differed in brentuximab vedotin exposure. Best outcomes ranged across complete response, partial response and progressive disease. Study-wide results and limits: With CD4+ cells, TCR diversity rose significantly by C4D1, but not with CD8+ cells. Before treatment, complete responders showed about the same diversity as newly diagnosed patients.

This CDR3 contains 15 residues. The germline V and J ends were trimmed by 0 bases and 4 bases, with 12 bases remaining between them. Germline CDR1 is LNHNV and CDR2 is YYDKDF (reference sequence). Note on this clone: Its antigen is unidentified.

Profiling relied on immunoSEQ multiplex PCR, and the TCRdb table lists in-frame clones only, not all of them. The sample records about 11,000 clones, over 70% being singletons. Specimen: peripheral blood mononuclear cells (PBMCs), collected before the second cycle of nivolumab. The origin of this receptor is a human donor with classical Hodgkin lymphoma. This rearrangement joins TRBV15 to TRBJ1-2; the D is unclear. CDR3 nucleotide sequence: TGTGCCACCAGCAGAGATTCTACGCCGAGCTATGGCTACACCTTC. It translates to CATSRDSTPSYGYTF.